This record concerns one T cell receptor beta chain sequence. MiXCR, applied by TCRdb to the 5' RACE reads, yields one record per CDR3 protein. This sample carries just over 350,000 distinct CDR3 sequences, around 15% of them seen once, and the ten largest clones take around a fifth. This sample is drawn from a study of T-cell memory formation after mild COVID-19. The germline V gene encodes CDR1 DFQATT and CDR2 SNEGSKA (reference sequence). Between the trimmed V and J ends, which lost 3 bases and 0 bases, there was a span of 8 bases. There are 13 residues in the CDR3. The V call is TRBV20-1, the J call TRBJ1-1, with a possible D match to TRBD1 (5 bases). The sequenced sample was PBMCs or a T cell subset sorted from them (not recorded which). The sequence was obtained from a man aged 18 to 30 who had mild COVID-19 (a few samples of this study predate the infection). Cell type and time point are not known. CDR3 residues: CSARGRLNTEAFF. The CDR3 nucleotides are TGCAGTGCTAGGGGACGGTTGAACACTGAAGCTTTCTTT.